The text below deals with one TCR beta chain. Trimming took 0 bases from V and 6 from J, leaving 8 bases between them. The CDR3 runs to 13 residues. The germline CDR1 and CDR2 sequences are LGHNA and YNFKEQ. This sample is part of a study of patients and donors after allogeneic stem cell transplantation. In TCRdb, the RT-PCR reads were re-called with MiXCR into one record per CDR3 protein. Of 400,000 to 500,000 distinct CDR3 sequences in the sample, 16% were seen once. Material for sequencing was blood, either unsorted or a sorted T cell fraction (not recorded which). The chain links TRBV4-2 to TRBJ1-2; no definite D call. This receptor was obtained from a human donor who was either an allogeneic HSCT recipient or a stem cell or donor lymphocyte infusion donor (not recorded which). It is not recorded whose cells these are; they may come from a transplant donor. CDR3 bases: TGTGCCAGCAGCCAAGATAGCTGGGATGGCTACACCTTC. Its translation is CASSQDSWDGYTF.